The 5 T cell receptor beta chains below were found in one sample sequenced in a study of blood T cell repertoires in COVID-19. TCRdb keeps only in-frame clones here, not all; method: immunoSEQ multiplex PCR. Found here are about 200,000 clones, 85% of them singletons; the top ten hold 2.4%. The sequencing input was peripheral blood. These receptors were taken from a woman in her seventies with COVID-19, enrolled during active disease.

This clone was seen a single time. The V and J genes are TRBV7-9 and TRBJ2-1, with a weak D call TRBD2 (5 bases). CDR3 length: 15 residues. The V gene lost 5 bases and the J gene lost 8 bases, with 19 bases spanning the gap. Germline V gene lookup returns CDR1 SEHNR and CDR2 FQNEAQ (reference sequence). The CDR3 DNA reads TGTGCCAGCAGCCAGGACCGAGACTACGAGGATGAGCAGTTCTTC. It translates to CASSQDRDYEDEQFF. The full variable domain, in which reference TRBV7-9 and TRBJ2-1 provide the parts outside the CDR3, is DTGVSQNPRHKITKRGQNVTFRCDPISEHNRLYWYRQTLGQGPEFLTYFQNEAQLEKSRLLSDRFSAERPKGSFSTLEIQRTEQGDSAMYLCASSQDRDYEDEQFFGPGTRLTVL.

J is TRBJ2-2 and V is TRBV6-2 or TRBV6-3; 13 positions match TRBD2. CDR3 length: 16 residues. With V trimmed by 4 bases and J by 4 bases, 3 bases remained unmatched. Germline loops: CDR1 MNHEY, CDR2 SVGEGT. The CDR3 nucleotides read TGTGCCAGCAGTTTTCGGACTAGCGGGAGCACCGGGGAGCTGTTTTTT. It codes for CASSFRTSGSTGELFF.

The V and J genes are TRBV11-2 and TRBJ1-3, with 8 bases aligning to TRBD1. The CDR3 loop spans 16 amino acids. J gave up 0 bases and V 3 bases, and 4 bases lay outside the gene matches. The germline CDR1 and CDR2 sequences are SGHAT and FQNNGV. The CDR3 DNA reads TGTGCCAGCAGCTTGGGGACAGGATACTCTGGAAACACCATATATTTT. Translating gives CASSLGTGYSGNTIYF.

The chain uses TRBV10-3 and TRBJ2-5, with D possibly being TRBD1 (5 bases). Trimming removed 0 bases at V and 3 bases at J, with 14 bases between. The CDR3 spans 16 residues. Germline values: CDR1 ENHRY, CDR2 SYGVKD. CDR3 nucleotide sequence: TGTGCCATCAGTGAGTCTGGGCAGGGTGGTAAAGAGACCCAGTACTTC. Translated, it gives CAISESGQGGKETQYF.

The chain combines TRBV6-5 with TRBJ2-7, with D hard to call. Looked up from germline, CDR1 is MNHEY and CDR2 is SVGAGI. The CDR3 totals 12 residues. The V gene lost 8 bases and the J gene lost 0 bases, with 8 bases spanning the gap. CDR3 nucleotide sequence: TGTGCCAGCGGGCAGATCTCCTACGAGCAGTACTTC. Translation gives CASGQISYEQYF.